This T cell receptor (beta chain) comes out of a study of T cell responses to AZD1222 COVID-19 vaccine. Samples with a second dose at about 4 or about 12 weeks were pooled together. With 4 bases clipped from V and 0 bases from J, the junction kept 14 bases outside the gene matches. In germline, CDR1 is KGHDR, CDR2 SFDVKD. CDR3 size: 20 residues. The protocol was immunoSEQ multiplex PCR, while the TCRdb copy is restricted to in-frame clones and leaves out a portion. The repertoire holds under 200,000 clones, more than 75% seen once, with roughly 26% in the top ten. As to this clone: What it binds is not known.

Study findings and constraints: Only six individuals given AZD1222 were seropositive at baseline.

The chain joins TRBV24-1 to TRBJ2-1; TRBD2 matches 10 bases. The input for sequencing was peripheral blood, taken 28 days after the second AZD1222 dose. The sequence derives from an adult who received the AZD1222 COVID-19 vaccine. CDR3 DNA sequence: TGTGCCACCAGTGACCCCGGTGGGACTAGCGCTATCCCCTCCTACAATGAGCAGTTCTTC. This translates into CATSDPGGTSAIPSYNEQFF.